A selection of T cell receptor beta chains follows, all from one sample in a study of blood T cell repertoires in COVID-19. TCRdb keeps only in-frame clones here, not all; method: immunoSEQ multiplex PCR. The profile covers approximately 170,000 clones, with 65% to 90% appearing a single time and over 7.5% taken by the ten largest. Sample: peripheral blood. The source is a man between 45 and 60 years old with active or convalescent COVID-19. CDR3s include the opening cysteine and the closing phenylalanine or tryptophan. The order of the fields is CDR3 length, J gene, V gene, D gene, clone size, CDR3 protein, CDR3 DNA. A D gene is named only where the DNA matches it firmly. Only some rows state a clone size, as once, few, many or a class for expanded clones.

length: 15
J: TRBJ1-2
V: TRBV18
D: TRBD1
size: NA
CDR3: CASSPSLDRGGGYTF
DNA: TGTGCCAGCTCACCTTCACTGGACAGGGGAGGAGGCTACACCTTC

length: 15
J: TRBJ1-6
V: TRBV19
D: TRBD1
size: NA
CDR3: CASTRSRTGHSPLHF
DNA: TGTGCCAGTACCCGTTCCCGGACAGGGCATTCACCCCTCCACTTT

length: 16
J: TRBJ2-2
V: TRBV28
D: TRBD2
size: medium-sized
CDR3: CASGELAGSNTGELFF
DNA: TGTGCCAGCGGCGAGCTAGCGGGGTCGAACACCGGGGAGCTGTTTTTT

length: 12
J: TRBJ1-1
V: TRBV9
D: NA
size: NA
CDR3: CASSGQDTEAFF
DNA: TGTGCCAGCAGCGGACAGGACACTGAAGCTTTCTTT

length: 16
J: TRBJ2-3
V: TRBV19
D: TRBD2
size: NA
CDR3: CASSIGLAGGQDTQYF
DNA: TGTGCCAGTAGTATAGGACTAGCGGGAGGGCAGGATACGCAGTATTTT

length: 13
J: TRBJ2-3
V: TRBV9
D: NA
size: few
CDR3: CASSEPVGGTQYF
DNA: TGTGCCAGCAGCGAGCCCGTTGGAGGTACGCAGTATTTT

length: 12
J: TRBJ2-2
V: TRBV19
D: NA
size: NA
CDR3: CASSSQTGELFF
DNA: TGTGCCAGTAGTTCCCAGACCGGGGAGCTGTTTTTT

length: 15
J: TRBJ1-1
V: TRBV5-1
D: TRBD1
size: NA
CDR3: CASSYAGQGKAEAFF
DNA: TGCGCCAGCAGCTACGCCGGACAGGGGAAAGCTGAAGCTTTCTTT

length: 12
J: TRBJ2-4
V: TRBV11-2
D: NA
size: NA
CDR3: CASSQWGDIQYF
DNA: TGTGCCAGCAGCCAGTGGGGGGACATTCAGTACTTC

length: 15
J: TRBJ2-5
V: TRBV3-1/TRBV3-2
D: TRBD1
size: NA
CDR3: CASSPDRGKVETQYF
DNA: TGTGCCAGCAGCCCCGACAGGGGGAAGGTCGAGACCCAGTACTTC

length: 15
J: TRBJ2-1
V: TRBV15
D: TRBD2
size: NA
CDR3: CATGPTSGGNNEQFF
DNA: TGTGCCACCGGCCCGACTAGCGGGGGGAACAATGAGCAGTTCTTC

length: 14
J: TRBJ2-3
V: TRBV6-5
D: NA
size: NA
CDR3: CASTSGRLPDTQYF
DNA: TGTGCCAGCACCTCGGGGAGGTTACCAGATACGCAGTATTTT

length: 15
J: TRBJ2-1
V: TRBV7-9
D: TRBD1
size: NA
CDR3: CASSVQGESTNEQFF
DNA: TGTGCCAGCAGCGTCCAGGGGGAGAGCACCAATGAGCAGTTCTTC

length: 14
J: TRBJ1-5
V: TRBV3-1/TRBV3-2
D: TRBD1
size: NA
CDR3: CASSHRQGNQPQHF
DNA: TGTGCCAGCAGCCACCGACAGGGGAATCAGCCCCAGCATTTT

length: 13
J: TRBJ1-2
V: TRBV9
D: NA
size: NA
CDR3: CASSVGGNYGYTF
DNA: TGTGCCAGCAGCGTAGGTGGCAACTATGGCTACACCTTC

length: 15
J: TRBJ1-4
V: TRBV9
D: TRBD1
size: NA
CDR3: CASSSQTGTNEKLFF
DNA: TGTGCCAGCAGCTCCCAGACAGGGACTAATGAAAAACTGTTTTTT

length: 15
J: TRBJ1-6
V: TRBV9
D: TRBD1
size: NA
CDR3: CASSTSGTGASPLHF
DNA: TGTGCCAGCAGCACTTCCGGGACAGGGGCTTCACCCCTCCACTTT

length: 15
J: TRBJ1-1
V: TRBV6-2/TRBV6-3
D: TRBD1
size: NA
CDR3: CASSGQGAMNTEAFF
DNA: TGTGCCAGCAGTGGACAGGGGGCTATGAACACTGAAGCTTTCTTT

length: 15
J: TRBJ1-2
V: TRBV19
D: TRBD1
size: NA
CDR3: CASSASGTGVRGYTF
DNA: TGTGCCAGTAGCGCCTCCGGGACAGGGGTCAGGGGCTACACCTTC

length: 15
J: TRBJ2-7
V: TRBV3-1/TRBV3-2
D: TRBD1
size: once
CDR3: CASSRIPQGAGEQYF
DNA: TGTGCCAGCAGCCGAATACCACAGGGGGCGGGCGAGCAGTACTTC

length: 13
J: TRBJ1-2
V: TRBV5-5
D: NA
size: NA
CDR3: CASSPEGRVGYTF
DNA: TGTGCCAGCAGCCCGGAGGGCCGGGTCGGCTACACCTTC

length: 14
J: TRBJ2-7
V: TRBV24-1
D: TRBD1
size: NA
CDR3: CATSVGQDSYEQYF
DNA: TGTGCCACCAGTGTCGGACAGGACTCCTACGAGCAGTACTTC

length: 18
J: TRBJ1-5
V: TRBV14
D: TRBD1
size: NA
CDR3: CASSHMQPPGQKNQPQHF
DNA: TGTGCCAGCAGCCACATGCAACCACCGGGACAGAAAAATCAGCCCCAGCATTTT

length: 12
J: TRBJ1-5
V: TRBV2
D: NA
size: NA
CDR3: CASDQGNQPQHF
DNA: TGTGCCAGTGACCAGGGGAATCAGCCCCAGCATTTT

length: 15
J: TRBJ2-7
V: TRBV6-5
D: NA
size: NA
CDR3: CASSYQGGNTYEQYF
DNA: TGTGCCAGCAGTTACCAAGGGGGAAATACCTACGAGCAGTACTTC

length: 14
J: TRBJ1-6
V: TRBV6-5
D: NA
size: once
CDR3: CASSQQGNVSPLHF
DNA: TGTGCCAGCAGTCAACAGGGAAATGTATCACCCCTCCACTTT

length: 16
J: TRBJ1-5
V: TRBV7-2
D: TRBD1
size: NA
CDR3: CASSRVAGQGNQPQHF
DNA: TGTGCCAGCAGCCGTGTTGCGGGACAGGGAAATCAGCCCCAGCATTTT

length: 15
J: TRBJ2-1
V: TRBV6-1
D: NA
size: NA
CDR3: CASSERQEYYNEQFF
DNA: TGTGCCAGCAGTGAACGACAGGAGTATTACAATGAGCAGTTCTTC

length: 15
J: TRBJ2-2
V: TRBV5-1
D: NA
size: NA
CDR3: CASSLGASNTGELFF
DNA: TGCGCCAGCAGCTTGGGTGCGTCGAACACCGGGGAGCTGTTTTTT

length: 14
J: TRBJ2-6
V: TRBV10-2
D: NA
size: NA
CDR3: CASRGDSGANVLTF
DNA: TGCGCCAGCAGGGGAGACTCTGGGGCCAACGTCCTGACTTTC

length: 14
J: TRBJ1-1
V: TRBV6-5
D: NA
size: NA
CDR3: CASSRDSMNTEAFF
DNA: TGTGCCAGCAGCCGGGACTCCATGAACACTGAAGCTTTCTTT

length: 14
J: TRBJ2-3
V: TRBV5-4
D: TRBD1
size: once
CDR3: CASRGQGMPDTQYF
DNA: TGTGCCAGCAGGGGACAGGGGATGCCAGATACGCAGTATTTT

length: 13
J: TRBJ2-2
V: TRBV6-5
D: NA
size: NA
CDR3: CASSYGEAGELFF
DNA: TGTGCCAGCAGTTACGGGGAGGCCGGGGAGCTGTTTTTT

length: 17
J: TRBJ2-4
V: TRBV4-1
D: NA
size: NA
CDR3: CASSQDSTQGAKNIQYF
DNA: TGCGCCAGCAGCCAAGACTCAACCCAGGGGGCCAAAAACATTCAGTACTTC

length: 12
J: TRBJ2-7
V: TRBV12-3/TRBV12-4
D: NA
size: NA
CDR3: CASSKRLYEQYF
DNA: TGTGCCAGCAGTAAGAGACTCTACGAGCAGTACTTC

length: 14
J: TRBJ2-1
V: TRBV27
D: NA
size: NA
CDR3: CASSPFTGRNEQFF
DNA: TGTGCCAGCAGCCCGTTTACAGGGAGAAATGAGCAGTTCTTC

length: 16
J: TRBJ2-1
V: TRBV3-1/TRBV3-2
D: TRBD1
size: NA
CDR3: CASSQAPRDREGEQFF
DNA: TGTGCCAGCAGCCAAGCCCCCCGGGACAGGGAGGGTGAGCAGTTCTTC

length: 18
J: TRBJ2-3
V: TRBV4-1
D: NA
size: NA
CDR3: CASSHPPGTGGTTDTQYF
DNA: TGCGCCAGCAGCCATCCCCCAGGTACCGGGGGAACCACAGATACGCAGTATTTT

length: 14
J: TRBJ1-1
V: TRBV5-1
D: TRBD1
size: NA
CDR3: CASSATGVGTEAFF
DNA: TGCGCCAGCAGCGCTACAGGGGTGGGCACTGAAGCTTTCTTT

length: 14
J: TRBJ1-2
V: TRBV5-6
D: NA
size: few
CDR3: CASNKQGEDYGYTF
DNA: TGTGCCAGCAACAAACAGGGTGAAGACTATGGCTACACCTTC

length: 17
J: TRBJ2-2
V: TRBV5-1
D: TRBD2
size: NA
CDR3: CASSFNGRASGTGELFF
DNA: TGCGCCAGCAGCTTTAACGGGAGGGCCTCCGGCACCGGGGAGCTGTTTTTT

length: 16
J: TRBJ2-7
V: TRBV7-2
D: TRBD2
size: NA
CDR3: CASSPLAGGRTYEQYF
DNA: TGTGCCAGCAGCCCCCTAGCGGGGGGACGGACCTACGAGCAGTACTTC

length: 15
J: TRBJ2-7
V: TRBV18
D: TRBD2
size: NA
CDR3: CASSPGGGSFYEQYF
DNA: TGTGCCAGCTCACCAGGCGGGGGGTCCTTCTACGAGCAGTACTTC

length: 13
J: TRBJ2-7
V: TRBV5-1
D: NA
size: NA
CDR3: CASSAGQSYEQYF
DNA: TGCGCCAGCAGCGCAGGACAGTCCTACGAGCAGTACTTC

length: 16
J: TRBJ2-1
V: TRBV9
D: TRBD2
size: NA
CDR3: CASSVAAGGSVNEQFF
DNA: TGTGCCAGCAGCGTAGCCGCGGGAGGTTCGGTGAATGAGCAGTTCTTC

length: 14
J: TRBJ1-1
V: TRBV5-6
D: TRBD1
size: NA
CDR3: CASSLGDRLIEAFF
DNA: TGTGCCAGCAGCTTGGGGGACAGGTTAATCGAAGCTTTCTTT

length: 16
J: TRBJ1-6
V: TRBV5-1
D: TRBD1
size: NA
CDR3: CASSLATGSENSPLHF
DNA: TGCGCCAGCAGCTTGGCGACAGGGTCGGAGAATTCACCCCTCCACTTT

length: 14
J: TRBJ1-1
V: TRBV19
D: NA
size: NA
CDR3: CASRGEVLNTEAFF
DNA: TGTGCCAGTAGGGGTGAGGTGTTGAACACTGAAGCTTTCTTT

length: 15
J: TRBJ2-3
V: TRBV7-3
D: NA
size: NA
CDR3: CASSLTRETTDTQYF
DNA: TGTGCCAGCAGCCTGACTAGGGAGACCACAGATACGCAGTATTTT

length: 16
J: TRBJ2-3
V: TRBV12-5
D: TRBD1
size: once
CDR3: CASGFSDRAISDTQYF
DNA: TGTGCTAGTGGTTTTAGCGACAGGGCAATATCCGATACGCAGTATTTT

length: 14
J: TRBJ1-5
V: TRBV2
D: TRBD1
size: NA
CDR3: CASSDRTGNQPQHF
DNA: TGTGCCAGCAGTGATAGGACAGGGAATCAGCCCCAGCATTTT